Sequencing of this T cell receptor (beta chain) was carried out in a study of CD8+CD57+ T cells in acquired aplastic anemia. In the study overall: DNA from sorted CD4+ and CD8+ cells averaged roughly 3.4 ug. Study-wide results and limits: Patients and controls had CD8+ Simpson's diversity values that were not significantly distinct. Overlapping CD8+ CDR3 repertoires of patients and controls contained some 30 shared sequences.

Investigators profiled TCR beta VDJ and CDR3 from genomic DNA template. TCRdb re-derived calls from the reads in MiXCR, one entry per CDR3 protein. The table has 80,000 or so distinct CDR3 sequences, around 70% seen once. Those patients picked for sequencing had displayed CD8+CD57+ cell expansion on flow cytometry. Regarding this clonotype: Its antigen is not identified.

In germline, CDR1 is SGHRS, CDR2 YFSETQ. CDR3 length: 13 residues. Trimming took off 0 bases at V and 6 bases at J, with 7 bases between the two ends. V is TRBV5-1 and J is TRBJ2-1; D gene unclear. This TCR came from a human donor with aplastic anemia. The sequenced sample was sorted CD4+, CD8+, or CD8+CD57+ T cells (not recorded which) from PBMCs. For the CDR3, the DNA is TGCGCCAGCAGCTTGGTTGGCCGCAATGAGCAGTTCTTC. Amino acids: CASSLVGRNEQFF.